The T cell receptor beta chain under discussion was sequenced for a study of T cells in localized non-small cell lung cancer. Whole-study findings and limits: Across samples, adjacent lung featured a median roughly 62 of the top 100 tumor clones.

V shed 4 bases and J 8 bases; nucleotides not matched to a gene: 8. The germline V gene encodes CDR1 SGHNT and CDR2 YENEEA. The CDR3 loop spans 14 amino acids. The data were produced by immunoSEQ multiplex PCR, yet TCRdb's version contains in-frame clones alone and is incomplete. The sample gives 60,000 to 75,000 clones, about four fifths of which show up once; around 4.6% is in the top ten. In this sample, this clone turned up a few times. The target antigen is unknown. This sequence joins TRBV11-3 and TRBJ2-1; TRBD2 matches at 7 bases. The sample was PBMCs, taken before any cancer treatment. The origin of this receptor is a man aged 40-75 years with stage II lung adenocarcinoma. This chain's CDR3 is CASSSDTGGDEQFF. The CDR3 nucleotides read TGTGCCAGCAGCTCCGATACGGGGGGAGATGAGCAGTTCTTC.